These 5 T cell receptor beta chains were all obtained from the same sample, sequenced in a study of blood T cells in healthy people across ages. The authors ran a second PCR of about 6 to 12 cycles using a sample-barcoded 5' primer and a J-beta primer mix. MiXCR, applied by TCRdb to the 5' RACE reads, yields one record per CDR3 protein. The sample consists of roughly 500,000 distinct CDR3 sequences, about 25% of them appearing once. Sequences were obtained from blood. The receptors here all came from a woman aged 70-85 years in good health.

The CDR3 DNA sequence: TGTGCCAGCAGTTTATCCCAGGGCCGGGGGGAGCAGTTCTTC. This translates into CASSLSQGRGEQFF. V gene TRBV27 combines with J gene TRBJ2-1; a weak D match, TRBD2 (6 bases). Trimming shortened V by 0 bases and J by 10 bases, and 13 bases separated the two germline ends. The CDR3 contains 14 residues. The germline gives CDR1 MNHEY, CDR2 SMNVEV (reference sequence).

This clonotype occurred a few times. The chain couples TRBV29-1 to TRBJ2-3; 9 positions match TRBD1. Germline-derived CDR1 and CDR2 are SQVTM and ANQGSEA. V gave up 3 bases and J gave up 4 bases; unmatched junction bases: 8. The CDR3 covers 15 residues. The CDR3 DNA sequence: TGCAGCGTTGACCCGGGACAGGGAGCGGCAGATACGCAGTATTTT. The encoded protein is CSVDPGQGAADTQYF.

This clonotype has a count of ten or more. The chain links TRBV3-1 to TRBJ1-5; D gene ambiguous. CDR1 is LGHDT, CDR2 YNNKEL, per germline (reference sequence). With 0 bases removed from V and 9 bases from J, the gap between germline ends came to 12 bases. The length of the CDR3 is 14 residues. As DNA, the CDR3 is TGTGCCAGCAGCCAAGATCGGACCCCAAGGCCCCAGCATTTT. Amino acids: CASSQDRTPRPQHF.

The rearrangement uses TRBV5-1 and TRBJ2-4; D is unresolved. CDR3 length: 13 amino acids. The germline CDR1 and CDR2 sequences are SGHRS and YFSETQ. V was cut by 3 bases and J by 9 bases, with 13 bases left in between. The DNA of the CDR3 is TGCGCCAGCAGCTCCTCGATAAGGGCCATTCAGTACTTC. Residues: CASSSSIRAIQYF.

This clonotype has only a few counts. CDR3: CAISERGGGYYNEQFF. Written as DNA, the CDR3 is TGTGCCATCAGTGAGAGGGGCGGGGGCTATTACAATGAGCAGTTCTTC. The chain employs TRBV10-3 and TRBJ2-5, with D perhaps matching TRBD2 (7 bases). The last part of the DNA fits TRBJ2-1 better; the J call may be wrong. CDR3 size: 16 residues. Germline V CDR1 and CDR2: ENHRY, SYGVKD.